The 20 T cell receptor beta chains reported below all come from one sample, sequenced in a study of control samples from healthy donors and cancer patients. Method: immunoSEQ multiplex PCR; TCRdb's copy keeps in-frame clones and lacks some. The data contain about 220,000 clones, 85% to 95% of them singletons. The material sequenced was blood. All receptors derive from a man aged 45-65 years in good health.

The V call is TRBV6-5, the J call TRBJ2-7; D is possibly TRBD2 (7 bases). The CDR3 has 14 residues. Trimming cost V 6 bases and J 4 bases, with 16 bases left between them. Per germline, CDR1 MNHEY and CDR2 SVGAGI. CDR3 amino acids: CASRVGGPAYEQYV. The DNA for the CDR3 is TGTGCCAGCAGGGTCGGGGGGCCGGCTTACGAGCAGTACGTC.

V is TRBV11-3 and J is TRBJ2-1; the D is unclear. The CDR3 runs to 15 residues. V lost 1 base, J lost 0 bases, and 7 bases lay in between. The germline V gene has CDR1 SGHNT and CDR2 YENEEA. CDR3 protein: CASSLGDSSYNEQFF. CDR3 nucleotide sequence: TGTGCCAGCAGCTTAGGGGATTCCTCCTACAATGAGCAGTTCTTC.

V usage is TRBV7-3 and J usage is TRBJ2-1, with D perhaps matching TRBD1 (5 bases). The CDR3 is 12 residues long. V gave up 4 bases and J gave up 14 bases, with 15 bases separating them. The germline CDR1 and CDR2 sequences are SGHTA and FQGTGA. In DNA form, the CDR3 reads TGTGCCAGCAGCTCCCCCAGGGTTAAAAAGTTCTTC. Protein sequence: CASSSPRVKKFF. Full variable domain (rest looked up from reference TRBV7-3 and TRBJ2-1): GAGVSQTPSNKVTEKGKYVELRCDPISGHTALYWYRQSLGQGPEFLIYFQGTGAADDSGLPNDRFFAVRPEGSVSTLKIQRTERGDSAVYLCASSSPRVKKFFGPGTRLTVL.

The chain carries TRBV3-1 (or the pseudogene TRBV3-2) and TRBJ1-1; the D gene is possibly TRBD1 (6 bases). The CDR3 length is 14 residues. Trimming pared 1 base from V and 4 bases from J, leaving 10 bases between. Germline lookup yields CDR1 LGHDT and CDR2 YNNKEL (reference sequence). The CDR3 reads CASSQGGGRTEAFF. The CDR3 region has the DNA TGTGCCAGCAGCCAAGGGGGGGGGCGCACTGAAGCTTTCTTT.

V gene TRBV5-1 combines with J gene TRBJ1-3; no definite D call. V lost 0 bases and J 6 bases, leaving 13 bases between the germline ends. This CDR3 is built from 15 residues. CDR1 is SGHRS, CDR2 YFSETQ, per germline. CDR3 region: CASSLGRGFENTIYF. The CDR3 coding sequence is TGCGCCAGCAGCTTGGGTCGAGGTTTTGAAAACACCATATATTTT.

A remark on this clone: Other DNA sequences in the same sample also yield this CDR3. The rearrangement uses TRBV5-1 and TRBJ2-5; TRBD2 might be the D (5 bases). Germline V lookup: CDR1 SGHRS, CDR2 YFSETQ. Trimming pared 0 bases from V and 1 base from J, leaving 7 bases between. The CDR3 consists of 14 residues. The CDR3 region is CASSLGGIQETQYF. The CDR3 DNA sequence: TGCGCCAGCAGCTTGGGAGGGATCCAAGAGACCCAGTACTTC.

The V gene is TRBV13, the J gene TRBJ1-2, with 7 nucleotides matching TRBD1. This CDR3 region has 15 residues. Losses at the gene ends were 8 bases for V and 7 bases for J; bases not matched to a gene: 16. CDR1 is PRHDT, CDR2 FYEKMQ, per germline (reference sequence). The CDR3 sequence is CASRFPGQRDSGYTF. The CDR3 nucleotides read TGTGCCAGCCGATTTCCGGGACAGCGAGATTCTGGCTACACCTTC.

This clone was observed a single time. CDR3 amino acids: CASSTGTLGGQPQHF. The CDR3 coding sequence is TGTGCCAGCAGCACCGGGACACTTGGGGGTCAGCCCCAGCATTTT. The chain carries TRBV6-5 and TRBJ1-5; D is perhaps TRBD1 (6 bases). Deletions cut 6 bases from V and 6 bases from J, with 18 bases between. In germline, CDR1 is MNHEY, CDR2 SVGAGI. The CDR3 totals 15 residues.

The V gene is TRBV7-9, the J gene TRBJ2-2; 8 bases align to TRBD1. CDR1 is SEHNR, CDR2 FQNEAQ, per germline (reference sequence). The CDR3 is 15 amino acids. The V segment lost 4 bases and the J segment 4 bases; nucleotides outside the gene matches: 5. This CDR3 reads CASSSTGGFTGELFF. The CDR3 DNA reads as TGTGCCAGCAGCTCAACAGGGGGGTTCACCGGGGAGCTGTTTTTT.

The chain has TRBV2 and TRBJ1-2; D might be TRBD1 (5 bases). Germline V gives CDR1 SNHLY, CDR2 FYNNEI. V was shortened by 6 bases and J by 0 bases, with 11 bases between the two germline ends. CDR3 length: 14 amino acids. The CDR3: CASRARVANYGYTF. Written as DNA, the CDR3 is TGTGCCAGCAGGGCCAGGGTGGCTAACTATGGCTACACCTTC.

The DNA for the CDR3 is TGTGCCAGCAGTGACTCGGACTTCGGTACGCAGTATTTT. This translates into CASSDSDFGTQYF. The rearrangement joins TRBV6-4 to TRBJ2-3; D might be TRBD2 (5 bases). The germline V gene encodes CDR1 MRHNA and CDR2 SNTAGT. V shed 0 bases and J shed 8 bases, with 9 bases lying between them. There are 13 residues in the CDR3.

In this sample, this clone turned up once. The chain couples TRBV2 to TRBJ2-3; TRBD2 is a possible D gene (6 bases). The length of the CDR3 is 15 residues. Germline V lookup: CDR1 SNHLY, CDR2 FYNNEI. The germline V and J ends were trimmed by 8 bases and 1 base, with 16 bases remaining between them. The CDR3 sequence is CASVPRERGTDTQYF. CDR3 bases: TGTGCCAGCGTACCGAGGGAGCGGGGCACAGATACGCAGTATTTT.

The chain uses TRBV15 and TRBJ1-4; weak D call: TRBD1 (5 bases). Trimming took off 5 bases at V and 8 bases at J, with 12 bases between the two ends. The CDR3 is 13 amino acids. Per germline, CDR1 LNHNV and CDR2 YYDKDF (reference sequence). CDR3: CATSGSRGEKLFF. For the CDR3, the DNA is TGTGCCACCAGCGGCTCTAGGGGCGAAAAACTGTTTTTT.

V and J are TRBV11-2 and TRBJ1-4, with 7 bases lining up with TRBD1. V shed 1 base, J shed 7 bases, and the junction held 12 bases outside the gene matches. The length of the CDR3 is 17 residues. Germline V gene data show CDR1 as SGHAT and CDR2 as FQNNGV. For the CDR3, the DNA is TGTGCCAGCAGCTTAGGCCCGGGGCAGGGGGTGGTTGAAAAACTGTTTTTT. Protein: CASSLGPGQGVVEKLFF.

V usage is TRBV9 and J usage is TRBJ1-5; 9 bases agree with TRBD1. Losses at the gene ends were 4 bases for V and 11 bases for J; bases not matched to a gene: 7. The CDR3 has 13 residues. CDR1 and CDR2 (germline): SGDLS, YYNGEE. The CDR3 DNA sequence: TGTGCCAGCAGCCGGACAGGGGATGGGACCCAGCATTTT. It encodes CASSRTGDGTQHF.

This chain links TRBV7-2 with TRBJ1-1, with D perhaps TRBD1 (6 bases). Trimming cost V 7 bases and J 1 base, with 10 bases left between them. Germline V lookup: CDR1 SGHTA, CDR2 FQGNSA. The CDR3 extends over 13 amino acids. This CDR3 reads CASKQGRNTEAFF. The DNA of the CDR3 is TGTGCCAGCAAACAGGGAAGGAACACTGAAGCTTTCTTT. Variable domain in full (rest from reference TRBV7-2 and TRBJ1-1): GAGVSQSPSNKVTEKGKDVELRCDPISGHTALYWYRQSLGQGLEFLIYFQGNSAPDKSGLPSDRFSAERTGGSVSTLTIQRTQQEDSAVYLCASKQGRNTEAFFGQGTRLTVV.

This chain joins TRBV9 and TRBJ2-5; perhaps TRBD1 as D (5 bases). This CDR3 contains 12 residues. Looked up from germline, CDR1 is SGDLS and CDR2 is YYNGEE. V dropped 0 bases and J dropped 7 bases, with 7 bases sitting between them. CDR3: CASSVDQGTQYF. CDR3 sequence (DNA): TGTGCCAGCAGCGTAGACCAGGGGACCCAGTACTTC.

The chain employs TRBV12-3 or TRBV12-4 and TRBJ2-7, with no clear D. Trimming shortened V by 3 bases and J by 1 base, and 7 bases separated the two germline ends. CDR3 length equals 13 residues. This CDR3 is CASSFGVSYEQYV. The CDR3 bases are TGTGCCAGCAGTTTCGGCGTTTCCTACGAGCAGTACGTC.

With regard to this clone: The identical CDR3 is also encoded by other nucleotide sequences in the sample. This chain joins TRBV27 and TRBJ1-3; D remains ambiguous. This CDR3 is 14 amino acids long. Trimming took off 4 bases at V and 4 bases at J, with 11 bases between the two ends. Germline loops: CDR1 MNHEY, CDR2 SMNVEV (reference sequence). CDR3 DNA sequence: TGTGCCAGCAGTTCCCCGACCCTGGGAAACACCATATATTTT. Its protein is CASSSPTLGNTIYF.

The V and J genes are TRBV7-2 and TRBJ1-1; TRBD1 might be the D (6 bases). From germline, CDR1 is SGHTA and CDR2 FQGNSA. The CDR3 totals 16 residues. V lost 1 base to trimming and J lost 9 bases, with 21 bases between them. For the CDR3, the DNA is TGTGCCAGCAGCTTAGGGGCGGTACAGGGAGGTTCCCAAGCTTTCTTT. Translating gives CASSLGAVQGGSQAFF. Filled out from reference TRBV7-2 and TRBJ1-1, the complete variable domain reads GAGVSQSPSNKVTEKGKDVELRCDPISGHTALYWYRQSLGQGLEFLIYFQGNSAPDKSGLPSDRFSAERTGGSVSTLTIQRTQQEDSAVYLCASSLGAVQGGSQAFFGQGTRLTVV.